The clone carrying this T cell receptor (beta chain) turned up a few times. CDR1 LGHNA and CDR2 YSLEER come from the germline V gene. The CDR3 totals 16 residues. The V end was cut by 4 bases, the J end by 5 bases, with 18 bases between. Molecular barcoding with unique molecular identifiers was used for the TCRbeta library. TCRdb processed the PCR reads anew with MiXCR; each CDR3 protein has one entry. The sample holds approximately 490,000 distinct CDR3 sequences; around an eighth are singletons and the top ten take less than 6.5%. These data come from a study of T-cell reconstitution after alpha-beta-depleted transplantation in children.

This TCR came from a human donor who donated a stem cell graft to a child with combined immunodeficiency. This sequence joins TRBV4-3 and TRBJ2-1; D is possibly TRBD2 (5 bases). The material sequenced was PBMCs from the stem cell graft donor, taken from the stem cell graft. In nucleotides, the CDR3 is TGCGCCAGCAGCCCAACTACGGGGTTGGGGAACAATGAGCAGTTCTTC. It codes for CASSPTTGLGNNEQFF.